The 20 T cell receptor beta chains below come from one sample, sequenced in a study of cytomegalovirus exposure and HLA in healthy donors. 13 Jbeta primers and 60 Vbeta primers were used for the PCR. Here immunoSEQ multiplex PCR was the method, and the copy in TCRdb shows in-frame clones only, minus some. The sample holds roughly 120,000 clones, 74% seen once. Sequenced material: PBMCs. The receptors come from a woman aged 45-59 years in good health and CMV-seropositive.

The chain links TRBV6-1 to TRBJ2-5, with a tentative D call TRBD1 (5 bases). The CDR3 length is 12 residues. Trimming took off 6 bases at V and 4 bases at J, with 9 bases between the two ends. Germline CDR1 and CDR2: MNHNS and SASEGT. CDR3 sequence (DNA): TGTGCCAGCAGAGACAGAGCAGAGACCCAGTACTTC. Translating gives CASRDRAETQYF.

V and J are TRBV9 and TRBJ2-3; 11 bases agree with TRBD2. CDR3 size: 15 residues. V dropped 4 bases and J dropped 5; count of bases not matched to a gene: 6. Germline assignment: CDR1 SGDLS and CDR2 YYNGEE. This CDR3 reads CASSLAGGFGDTQYF. The CDR3 DNA is TGTGCCAGCAGCCTAGCGGGGGGATTCGGAGATACGCAGTATTTT.

V is TRBV18 and J is TRBJ2-7; 8 bases fit TRBD1. CDR1 is KGHSH and CDR2 is LQKENI in the germline V gene. The trim removed 3 bases at V and 2 bases at J, leaving 9 bases unmatched. The CDR3 contains 16 residues. This chain's CDR3 is CASSPPGTGLTYEQYF. For the CDR3, the DNA is TGTGCCAGCTCACCTCCCGGGACAGGTTTAACCTACGAGCAGTACTTC.

This chain links TRBV2 with TRBJ2-7, with 9 positions matching TRBD2. Germline CDR1 is SNHLY and CDR2 is FYNNEI. This CDR3 has 14 residues. With 3 bases clipped from V and 4 bases from J, the junction kept 4 bases outside the gene matches. Here the CDR3 DNA reads TGTGCCAGCAGTGACAGACTAGCGGCATACGAGCAGTACTTC. Translated, it gives CASSDRLAAYEQYF.

This chain links TRBV18 with TRBJ2-6; D might be TRBD2 (5 bases). Germline CDR1 KGHSH, CDR2 LQKENI. The CDR3 contains 18 residues. Trimming took off 1 base at V and 3 bases at J, with 16 bases between the two ends. The CDR3 loop reads CASSPLLSHRGGANVLTF. The CDR3 DNA is TGTGCCAGCTCACCACTCCTTAGCCACCGGGGTGGGGCCAACGTCCTGACTTTC.

A single count supports this clone. The chain has TRBV5-4 and TRBJ2-3, with TRBD2 as a possible D gene (5 bases). V lost 0 bases and J 4 bases, leaving 6 bases between the germline ends. Per germline, CDR1 SGHNT and CDR2 YYREEE (reference sequence). The length of the CDR3 is 13 residues. This CDR3 reads CASSLGLPDTQYF. CDR3 sequence (DNA): TGTGCCAGCAGCTTGGGACTACCAGATACGCAGTATTTT.

This clone came up once. The chain has TRBV6-1 and TRBJ2-3; D is uncertain. The CDR3 is 15 residues long. The germline CDR1 and CDR2 sequences are MNHNS and SASEGT. Trimming took off 2 bases at V and 1 base at J, with 10 bases between the two ends. The CDR3 bases are TGTGCCAGCAGTGAAAATCAGGTTCGCACAGATACGCAGTATTTT. This encodes CASSENQVRTDTQYF.

The genes are TRBV28 and TRBJ2-3; the D gene is possibly TRBD1 (6 bases). Germline-derived CDR1 and CDR2 are MDHEN and SYDVKM. Trimming removed 2 bases from V and 0 bases from J, with 6 bases in between. The CDR3 consists of 14 residues. The CDR3 bases are TGTGCCAGCAGTTTAACAGGGAGCACAGATACGCAGTATTTT. This sequence encodes CASSLTGSTDTQYF. Looking up the rest from reference TRBV28 and TRBJ2-3 gives the full variable domain: DVKVTQSSRYLVKRTGEKVFLECVQDMDHENMFWYRQDPGLGLRLIYFSYDVKMKEKGDIPEGYSVSREKKERFSLILESASTNQTSMYLCASSLTGSTDTQYFGPGTRLTVL.

This clone was counted between two and nine times. The chain links TRBV5-1 to TRBJ1-2; D gene unclear. Germline assignment: CDR1 SGHRS and CDR2 YFSETQ. This CDR3 region has 15 residues. V lost 0 bases and J 6 bases, leaving 15 bases between the germline ends. The CDR3 loop reads CASSLVDPDSDGYTF. In nucleotides, the CDR3 is TGCGCCAGCAGCTTGGTCGACCCCGACTCCGATGGCTACACCTTC.

This clone appeared a few times. J is TRBJ2-3 and V is TRBV30; D gene unclear. Trimming removed 0 bases at V and 2 bases at J, with 6 bases between. This CDR3 comprises 13 residues. Germline CDR1 and CDR2: GTSNPN and SVGIG (reference sequence). CDR3 in amino acids: CAWSVGPTDTQYF. The DNA for the CDR3 is TGTGCCTGGAGTGTGGGCCCCACAGATACGCAGTATTTT.

This clone was seen once. The chain employs TRBV10-2 and TRBJ2-1, with D possibly matching TRBD1 (7 bases). Trimming left V 7 bases short and J 3 bases short, with 13 bases between. The germline V gene encodes CDR1 WSHSY and CDR2 SAAADI. This CDR3 is built from 14 residues. CDR3: CASTQGGGYNEQFF. Here the CDR3 DNA reads TGCGCCAGCACCCAGGGGGGAGGCTACAATGAGCAGTTCTTC.

The chain couples TRBV7-6 to TRBJ2-1, with 10 bases identical to TRBD2. This CDR3 has 20 amino acids. Germline-derived CDR1 and CDR2 are SGHVS and FNYEAQ. The J segment lost 7 bases and the V segment lost 2 bases, leaving 20 bases of the junction unmatched. The CDR3 region is CASSLPPRRVERGGQNEQFF. As DNA, the CDR3 is TGTGCCAGCAGCTTACCCCCTCGACGAGTGGAGCGGGGGGGTCAGAATGAGCAGTTCTTC.

V and J are TRBV19 and TRBJ2-3; D perhaps matches TRBD2 (5 bases). Looked up from germline, CDR1 is LNHDA and CDR2 is SQIVND (reference sequence). This CDR3 is built from 15 residues. V dropped 2 bases and J dropped 3 bases, with 12 bases sitting between them. CDR3 sequence (DNA): TGTGCCAGTAGTATATCACTAGAGGGAACAGATACGCAGTATTTT. Translating gives CASSISLEGTDTQYF.

This clone appeared a single time. This chain joins TRBV28 and TRBJ2-7; 7 bases are a match to TRBD1. The CDR3 totals 12 residues. Germline V lookup: CDR1 MDHEN, CDR2 SYDVKM. V was pared by 4 bases and J by 6 bases, with 3 bases of the junction left unmatched. CDR3 region: CASSSTGSEQYF. The CDR3 DNA reads as TGTGCCAGCAGTTCGACAGGGTCCGAGCAGTACTTC.

The chain carries TRBV5-1 and TRBJ2-7; 13 positions match TRBD2. Germline V gives CDR1 SGHRS, CDR2 YFSETQ. Trimming removed 3 bases from V and 6 bases from J; junction bases left unmatched: 6. The CDR3 runs to 15 residues. The CDR3 DNA reads TGCGCCAGCAGCTCACTAGCGGGGGGGGCGGGCGAGCAGTACTTC. Encoded protein: CASSSLAGGAGEQYF.

This clone was detected only a few times. V gene TRBV19 combines with J gene TRBJ1-2, with a tentative D call TRBD1 (6 bases). V was clipped by 5 bases and J by 4 bases, with 17 bases between them. This CDR3 spans 15 amino acids. CDR1 LNHDA and CDR2 SQIVND come from the germline V gene (reference sequence). Here the CDR3 reads CASSPRGARGYGYTF. The CDR3 coding sequence is TGTGCCAGTAGTCCTAGAGGTGCCAGGGGCTATGGCTACACCTTC.

This clone showed up many times. The chain combines TRBV5-4 with TRBJ1-6; D gene uncertain. CDR1 is SGHNT, CDR2 YYREEE, per germline (reference sequence). The CDR3 spans 15 residues. V was clipped by 5 bases and J by 7 bases, with 16 bases between them. The CDR3 is CASRVVGRENSPLHF. CDR3 nucleotides: TGTGCCAGCAGAGTCGTGGGCCGTGAGAATTCACCCCTCCACTTT.

This clone was found once. The chain recombines TRBV10-3 with TRBJ1-5; unclear D gene. This CDR3 region has 13 residues. Deletions cut 8 bases from V and 1 base from J, with 9 bases between. Germline V gene lookup returns CDR1 ENHRY and CDR2 SYGVKD. The CDR3 sequence is CAIGRLSNQPQHF. In DNA, the CDR3 is TGTGCCATCGGGAGACTGAGCAATCAGCCCCAGCATTTT.

This chain links TRBV14 with TRBJ1-2, with TRBD1 as a possible D gene (5 bases). The CDR3 extends over 15 amino acids. Germline V gives CDR1 SGHDN, CDR2 FVKESK. Trimming left V 1 base short and J 6 bases short, with 15 bases between. CDR3 amino acids: CASSQGVRALDGYTF. The CDR3, as DNA: TGTGCCAGCAGCCAAGGTGTCAGGGCACTCGATGGCTACACCTTC.

This clone was seen a few times. The rearrangement links TRBV21-1 to TRBJ1-5; TRBD1 reflects the table's D call only, with no check against the DNA. TRBV21-1 is classified as a pseudogene. CDR3 length: 17 residues. The CDR3 region is CASSKAKGQGSNQPQHF. The CDR3 bases are TGTGCCAGCAGCAAAGCTAAGGGACAGGGTAGCAATCAGCCCCAGCATTTT.